The 17 T cell receptor beta chains below come from one sample, sequenced in a study of blood T cell repertoires in COVID-19. The protocol was immunoSEQ multiplex PCR, while the TCRdb copy is restricted to in-frame clones and leaves out a portion. The data contain over 100,000 clones, 80% of them singletons. The sample consisted of peripheral blood. These receptors all come from a human donor in a cohort sampled during active or convalescent COVID-19.

The J gene is TRBJ2-3, the V gene TRBV4-1; 8 bases align to TRBD2. The germline gives CDR1 MGHRA, CDR2 YSYEKL. V shed 1 base and J 4 bases; nucleotides not matched to a gene: 10. The CDR3 is 17 amino acids. This CDR3 is CASSQGEAGVYADTQYF. CDR3 coding DNA: TGCGCCAGCAGCCAAGGCGAAGCGGGAGTATATGCAGATACGCAGTATTTT.

V and J are TRBV7-2 and TRBJ1-6; D gene unclear. The CDR3 covers 15 residues. The V and J ends lost 5 bases and 7 bases respectively, with 15 bases between them. CDR1 and CDR2 from the germline V gene are SGHTA and FQGNSA. DNA of the CDR3: TGTGCCAGCAGCCTCGGGATTCGAGTAAATTCACCCCTCCACTTT. It translates to CASSLGIRVNSPLHF.

V and J are TRBV29-1 and TRBJ1-1; TRBD1 is a possible D gene (6 bases). The V gene lost 3 bases and the J gene lost 4 bases, with 12 bases spanning the gap. The CDR3 loop spans 13 amino acids. Per the germline V gene, CDR1 is SQVTM and CDR2 is ANQGSEA. The CDR3: CSVDRGASTEAFF. CDR3 in DNA: TGCAGCGTTGATCGGGGGGCGTCCACTGAAGCTTTCTTT.

This sequence joins TRBV29-1 and TRBJ1-1; no definite D call. Germline V gene lookup returns CDR1 SQVTM and CDR2 ANQGSEA. V gave up 4 bases and J gave up 0 bases, with 6 bases separating them. The CDR3 runs to 12 residues. In DNA, the CDR3 is TGCAGCGTTGTAGACATGAACACTGAAGCTTTCTTT. Protein: CSVVDMNTEAFF.

V and J are TRBV30 and TRBJ2-2; TRBD1 matches at 8 bases. Germline CDR1 and CDR2: GTSNPN and SVGIG (reference sequence). The CDR3 consists of 14 residues. V shed 5 bases and J 3 bases; nucleotides not matched to a gene: 5. The CDR3: CAWDRGIDTGELFF. CDR3 bases: TGTGCCTGGGACAGGGGTATTGACACCGGGGAGCTGTTTTTT.

The genes are TRBV11-2 and TRBJ1-4; 7 bases are shared with TRBD1. Looked up from germline, CDR1 is SGHAT and CDR2 is FQNNGV. The V segment lost 5 bases and the J segment 6 bases; nucleotides outside the gene matches: 9. CDR3 size: 15 residues. The DNA for the CDR3 is TGTGCCAGCAGCGTCAGGGGGTCGATGGATGAAAAACTGTTTTTT. It specifies CASSVRGSMDEKLFF.

The count of this clone is one. The rearrangement links TRBV6-5 to TRBJ1-2, with D possibly being TRBD1 (6 bases). V lost 6 bases to trimming and J lost 3 bases, with 17 bases between them. Germline V CDR1 and CDR2: MNHEY, SVGAGI. CDR3 length: 15 residues. The CDR3 reads CASSPGGGADYGYTF. The CDR3 bases are TGTGCCAGCAGCCCGGGGGGGGGCGCAGACTATGGCTACACCTTC.

The chain recombines TRBV3-1 (or the pseudogene TRBV3-2) with TRBJ2-7; TRBD1 is a possible D gene (6 bases). Germline lookup yields CDR1 LGHDT and CDR2 YNNKEL (reference sequence). V dropped 2 bases and J dropped 3 bases, with 11 bases sitting between them. The CDR3 is made up of 14 amino acids. The CDR3 nucleotides read TGTGCCAGCAGCCAACCCGACAGGATCTACGAGCAGTACTTC. Translating it yields CASSQPDRIYEQYF.

J is TRBJ1-1 and V is TRBV4-3; D remains unclear. The V end lost 0 bases, the J end lost 3 bases, and 8 bases lay between the germline ends. There are 14 residues in the CDR3. Germline CDR1 reads LGHNA; CDR2 reads YSLEER. In DNA form, the CDR3 reads TGCGCCAGCAGCCAAGAAACGGTCGACACTGAAGCTTTCTTT. Translated, it gives CASSQETVDTEAFF.

The chain uses TRBV7-2 and TRBJ2-6; D unclear. Between the trimmed V and J ends, which lost 7 bases and 0 bases, there was a span of 7 bases. This CDR3 region has 14 residues. CDR1 is SGHTA, CDR2 FQGNSA, per germline. The CDR3 nucleotides are TGTGCCAGCAACATTTACTCTGGGGCCAACGTCCTGACTTTC. The encoded protein is CASNIYSGANVLTF.

This sequence joins TRBV28 and TRBJ2-2; 11 nucleotides line up with TRBD1. J lost 7 bases, V lost 2 bases, and 3 bases had no gene match. Germline loops: CDR1 MDHEN, CDR2 SYDVKM. CDR3 length: 15 residues. DNA of the CDR3: TGTGCCAGCAGTTTAGGACAGGGGGCAGGCGGGGAGCTGTTTTTT. Protein sequence: CASSLGQGAGGELFF.

The chain is built from TRBV10-1 and TRBJ2-7, with 9 bases that match TRBD1. From germline, CDR1 is WNHNN and CDR2 SYGVQD (reference sequence). CDR3 length equals 16 residues. The V and J ends lost 3 bases and 3 bases, in that order; junction bases with no gene match: 9. The CDR3 bases are TGCGCCAGCAGTGAAGGGACAGGGATGTACGTCTACGAGCAGTACTTC. Translating gives CASSEGTGMYVYEQYF.

The rearrangement joins TRBV7-2 to TRBJ2-1; TRBD2 matches at 7 bases. Trimming took 1 base from V and 6 from J; bases not matched to a gene: 6. CDR3 length: 15 residues. CDR1 SGHTA and CDR2 FQGNSA come from the germline V gene. The DNA for the CDR3 is TGTGCCAGCAGCTTAGTGTCTAGCGGCGTCAATGAGCAGTTCTTC. It specifies CASSLVSSGVNEQFF.

The V and J genes are TRBV27 and TRBJ2-7; possibly TRBD2 for D (6 bases). V dropped 6 bases and J dropped 0 bases, with 15 bases sitting between them. CDR3 length: 15 amino acids. Germline values: CDR1 MNHEY, CDR2 SMNVEV (reference sequence). CDR3 DNA sequence: TGTGCCAGCAGCTCGTTGGGGGACTTCTCCTACGAGCAGTACTTC. Translation: CASSSLGDFSYEQYF.

The chain recombines TRBV30 with TRBJ2-2; D gene uncertain. Trimming stripped 4 bases from V and 6 bases from J, with 12 bases between. This CDR3 has 13 residues. Germline CDR1 and CDR2: GTSNPN and SVGIG (reference sequence). The CDR3 DNA is TGTGCCTGGAAACCCCGGGTGCCCGGGGAGCTGTTTTTT. Protein product: CAWKPRVPGELFF.

This rearrangement joins TRBV5-6 to TRBJ2-1, with 10 bases fitting TRBD2. This CDR3 region has 16 residues. Germline loops: CDR1 SGHDT, CDR2 YYEEEE. V was clipped by 3 bases and J by 4 bases; unmatched bases: 7. The CDR3 DNA is TGTGCCAGCAGCTCAGTAGCGGGAGGCCGGTACAATGAGCAGTTCTTC. Amino acid sequence: CASSSVAGGRYNEQFF.

The chain joins TRBV28 to TRBJ1-5, with a tentative D call TRBD1 (6 bases). The CDR3 totals 16 residues. The germline V and J ends were trimmed by 6 bases and 4 bases, with 19 bases remaining between them. The V gene's germline CDR1 is MDHEN and CDR2 SYDVKM. The CDR3 DNA sequence: TGTGCCAGCAGCCTCCCCGGGACACCTCTAAATCAGCCCCAGCATTTT. Residues: CASSLPGTPLNQPQHF.